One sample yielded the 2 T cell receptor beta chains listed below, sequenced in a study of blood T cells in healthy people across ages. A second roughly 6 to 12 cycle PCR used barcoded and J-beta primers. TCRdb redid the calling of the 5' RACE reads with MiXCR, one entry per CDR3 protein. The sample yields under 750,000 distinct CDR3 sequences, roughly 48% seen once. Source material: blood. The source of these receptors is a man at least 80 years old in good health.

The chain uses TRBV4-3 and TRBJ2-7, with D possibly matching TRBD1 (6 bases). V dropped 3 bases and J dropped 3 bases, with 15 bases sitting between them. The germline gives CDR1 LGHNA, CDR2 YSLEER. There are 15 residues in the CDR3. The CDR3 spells CASSQDGTTYYEQYF. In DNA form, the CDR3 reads TGCGCCAGCAGCCAGGACGGGACAACTTACTACGAGCAGTACTTC.

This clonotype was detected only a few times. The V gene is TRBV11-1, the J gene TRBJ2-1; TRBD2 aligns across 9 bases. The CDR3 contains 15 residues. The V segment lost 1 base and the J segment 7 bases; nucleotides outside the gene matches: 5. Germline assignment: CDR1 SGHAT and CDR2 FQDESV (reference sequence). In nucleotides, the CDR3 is TGTGCCAGCAGCTTAGGTAGCGGGAGCTGGAATGAGCAGTTCTTC. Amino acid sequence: CASSLGSGSWNEQFF.